This T cell receptor beta chain was recovered during a study of OX40 agonist ivuxolimab in advanced cancers. The wider study: The dose-escalation cohort had hepatocellular carcinoma, melanoma, renal cell or head and neck cancer. With a range of roughly 20 to 79, age averaged roughly 60 years, and about 80% were male. Two patients with cutaneous melanoma and one with hepatocellular carcinoma, three in total, showed partial responses. Past anti-PD-1, anti-PD-L1 or anti-CTLA-4 therapy was accepted, and 35% to 45% had received some.

Germline CDR1 reads SGHDT; CDR2 reads YYEEEE. The V segment lost 2 bases and the J segment 4 bases; nucleotides outside the gene matches: 16. The CDR3 totals 18 residues. Using immunoSEQ multiplex PCR, the repertoire was profiled, and TCRdb retains in-frame clones only, with some absent. The repertoire holds approximately 15,000 clones, with over 70% as singletons. In its sample, this clone was seen a few times. The specimen comprised CD4+ or CD8+ T cells sorted from blood, sampled in a trial of the OX40 agonist ivuxolimab. The TCR sequence derives from an adult with an advanced solid tumor such as melanoma, head and neck, liver or kidney cancer. The V call is TRBV5-6, the J call TRBJ2-5; the match to TRBD2 covers 8 bases. The CDR3 sequence: CASSFPAGGVGSRETQYF. Here the CDR3 DNA reads TGTGCCAGCAGCTTTCCTGCGGGAGGTGTAGGTAGCAGAGAGACCCAGTACTTC. The variable domain in full, with the rest retrieved from reference TRBV5-6 and TRBJ2-5, is DAGVTQSPTHLIKTRGQQVTLRCSPKSGHDTVSWYQQALGQGPQFIFQYYEEEERQRGNFPDRFSGHQFPNYSSELNVNALLLGDSALYLCASSFPAGGVGSRETQYFGPGTRLLVL.